The next 5 T cell receptor beta chains were all read from a single sample in a study of CD8+ T cells in alopecia areata. Treatment specified: oral pan-JAK inhibitor, 5-10 mg twice daily. RNA, once extracted, was reverse transcribed into cDNA for use as the sequencing template. Method: immunoSEQ multiplex PCR; TCRdb's copy keeps in-frame clones and lacks some. Among roughly 210,000 clones, around two fifths were seen once, and the ten largest hold 2% to 3%. The starting material was CD4+ T cells sorted from blood, obtained around week 36, from a patient treated with tofacitinib. These TCRs come from a human donor with alopecia areata.

This chain links TRBV4-1 with TRBJ2-3; TRBD1 matches at 11 bases. The CDR3 runs 16 residues. V trimming: 6 bases; J trimming: 7 bases; junction bases outside the gene matches: 12. CDR1 MGHRA and CDR2 YSYEKL come from the germline V gene. CDR3 nucleotides: TGCGCCAGCAGTCATACTCAGGACAGGGGGCGGTATACGCAGTATTTT. Protein sequence: CASSHTQDRGRYTQYF.

V gene TRBV7-9 combines with J gene TRBJ2-1; the D is unclear. The V end lost 1 base, the J end lost 12 bases, and 10 bases lay between the germline ends. The length of the CDR3 is 12 residues. In germline, CDR1 is SEHNR, CDR2 FQNEAQ (reference sequence). In nucleotides, the CDR3 is TGTGCCAGCAGCTTAGGAGCGACGGTGCAGTTCTTC. Its protein product is CASSLGATVQFF. Using reference TRBV7-9 and TRBJ2-1 for the parts outside the CDR3, the full variable domain is DTGVSQNPRHKITKRGQNVTFRCDPISEHNRLYWYRQTLGQGPEFLTYFQNEAQLEKSRLLSDRFSAERPKGSFSTLEIQRTEQGDSAMYLCASSLGATVQFFGPGTRLTVL.

This clone was counted ten times or more. The CDR3 is CASSGTGKANEQFF. As DNA, the CDR3 is TGCGCCAGCAGCGGGACAGGGAAAGCCAATGAGCAGTTCTTC. The V gene is TRBV5-1, the J gene TRBJ2-1, with 9 bases that match TRBD1. CDR3 length: 14 residues. V shed 4 bases and J 6 bases; nucleotides not matched to a gene: 5. The germline V gene has CDR1 SGHRS and CDR2 YFSETQ.

The chain employs TRBV30 and TRBJ2-7; the D is unclear. CDR3 length: 13 residues. Germline V gives CDR1 GTSNPN, CDR2 SVGIG (reference sequence). V lost 0 bases, J lost 4 bases, and 10 bases lay in between. The CDR3 here is CAWSVLREYEQYF. The CDR3 DNA sequence: TGTGCCTGGAGTGTACTGCGTGAATACGAGCAGTACTTC. The variable domain in full, completed from reference TRBV30 and TRBJ2-7, reads SQTIHQWPATLVQPVGSPLSLECTVEGTSNPNLYWYRQAAGRGLQLLFYSVGIGQISSEVPQNLSASRPQDRQFILSSKKLLLSDSGFYLCAWSVLREYEQYFGPGTRLTVT.

The sample holds a few counts of this clone. The chain recombines TRBV2 with TRBJ2-7; D possibly corresponds to TRBD1 (5 bases). This CDR3 region has 12 residues. From germline, CDR1 is SNHLY and CDR2 FYNNEI. Trimming cost V 6 bases and J 2 bases, with 8 bases left between them. The CDR3 sequence: CASRSGTYEQYF. The CDR3 nucleotides are TGTGCCAGCAGGTCAGGGACCTACGAGCAGTACTTC. Full variable domain (outside the CDR3, taken from reference TRBV2 and TRBJ2-7): EPEVTQTPSHQVTQMGQEVILRCVPISNHLYFYWYRQILGQKVEFLVSFYNNEISEKSEIFDDQFSVERPDGSNFTLKIRSTKLEDSAMYFCASRSGTYEQYFGPGTRLTVT.